The rows below give T cell receptor beta chains drawn from one sample of a study of cytotoxic CD8 clonotypes in ibrutinib-treated CLL. Assay used: immunoSEQ multiplex PCR; TCRdb lists only in-frame clones, some missing. The sample comprises roughly 190,000 clones, about 72% of which are singletons, and roughly 12% rests with the top ten. Sequenced here: PBMCs, sampled after 24 months of ibrutinib treatment. Source of these receptors: a human donor with chronic lymphocytic leukemia. The CDR3 runs from the conserved cysteine through the conserved F or W. Each record gives: J gene, V gene, clone size, D gene, CDR3 DNA, CDR3 protein. D genes are given only for firm matches. Clone size is given for some rows only: seen once, a few or many times, or a class if the clone is expanded.

TRBJ2-5	TRBV27	.	TRBD2	TGTGCCAGCAGTTTATTCCTAGCGGGTATAGAGACCCAGTACTTC	CASSLFLAGIETQYF
TRBJ2-2	TRBV19	.	TRBD1	TGTGCCAGTACCGTGGGACAGGGGCGCGAACAAATTTGGGACACCGGGGAGCTGTTTTTT	CASTVGQGREQIWDTGELFF
TRBJ2-5	TRBV9	.	.	TGTGCCAGCAGCGTAGGGGGGTTAGGAGAGACCCAGTACTTC	CASSVGGLGETQYF
TRBJ1-1	TRBV7-2	once	.	TGTGCCAGCAGAACAGGGTTGAGCAACAGTGAAGCTTTCTTT	CASRTGLSNSEAFF
TRBJ2-1	TRBV4-1	.	TRBD1	TGCGCCAGCAGTACACAGGGGAGCTCCTACAATGAGCAGTTCTTC	CASSTQGSSYNEQFF
TRBJ2-5	TRBV6-5	.	TRBD1	TGTGCCAGCAGCCAAACAGGGGTTGGAGTAGAGACCCAGTACTTC	CASSQTGVGVETQYF
TRBJ2-7	TRBV5-4	.	TRBD1	TGTGCCAGCAGCTTGGGTACACAGGGGTCCTACGAGCAGTACTTC	CASSLGTQGSYEQYF
TRBJ2-1	TRBV6-5	.	TRBD2	TGTGCCAGCAGTTACACCGGGACTAGCGGCTACAATGAGCAGTTCTTC	CASSYTGTSGYNEQFF
TRBJ2-1	TRBV4-2	once	TRBD2	TGTGCCAGCAGCCAAGAGATAGCGGGCAGCTCCTACAATGAGCAGTTCTTC	CASSQEIAGSSYNEQFF
TRBJ2-7	TRBV30	few	.	TGTGCCTGGAGTCCTGGCTTACCATTGAACGAGCAGTACTTC	CAWSPGLPLNEQYF
TRBJ2-3	TRBV5-1	.	TRBD2	TGCGCCAGCAGCTTGTCTAGCGGGACAGATACGCAGTATTTT	CASSLSSGTDTQYF
TRBJ2-2	TRBV4-2	few	.	TGTGCCAGCAGCGCAAGGTTACGCACCGGGGAGCTGTTTTTT	CASSARLRTGELFF
TRBJ2-2	TRBV29-1	few	.	TGCAGCGTTGGGGGGCGAGGCACCGGGGAGCTGTTTTTT	CSVGGRGTGELFF